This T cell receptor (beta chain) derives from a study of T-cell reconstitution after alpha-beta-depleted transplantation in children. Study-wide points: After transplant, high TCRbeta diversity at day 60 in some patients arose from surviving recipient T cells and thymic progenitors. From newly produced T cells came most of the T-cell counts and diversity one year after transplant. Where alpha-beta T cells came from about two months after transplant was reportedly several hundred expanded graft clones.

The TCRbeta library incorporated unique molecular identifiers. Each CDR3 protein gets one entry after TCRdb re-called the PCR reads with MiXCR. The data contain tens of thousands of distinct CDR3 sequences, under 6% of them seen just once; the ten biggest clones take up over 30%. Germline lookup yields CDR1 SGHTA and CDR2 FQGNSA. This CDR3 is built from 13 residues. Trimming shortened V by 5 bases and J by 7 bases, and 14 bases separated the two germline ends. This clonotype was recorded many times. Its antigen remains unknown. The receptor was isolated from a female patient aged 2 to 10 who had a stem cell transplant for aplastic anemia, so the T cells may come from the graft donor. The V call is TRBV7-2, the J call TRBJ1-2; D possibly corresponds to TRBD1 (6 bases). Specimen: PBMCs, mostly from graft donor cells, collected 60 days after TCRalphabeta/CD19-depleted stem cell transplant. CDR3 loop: CASSHDRISGYTF. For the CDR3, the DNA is TGTGCCAGCAGCCATGACAGGATTTCTGGCTACACCTTC.